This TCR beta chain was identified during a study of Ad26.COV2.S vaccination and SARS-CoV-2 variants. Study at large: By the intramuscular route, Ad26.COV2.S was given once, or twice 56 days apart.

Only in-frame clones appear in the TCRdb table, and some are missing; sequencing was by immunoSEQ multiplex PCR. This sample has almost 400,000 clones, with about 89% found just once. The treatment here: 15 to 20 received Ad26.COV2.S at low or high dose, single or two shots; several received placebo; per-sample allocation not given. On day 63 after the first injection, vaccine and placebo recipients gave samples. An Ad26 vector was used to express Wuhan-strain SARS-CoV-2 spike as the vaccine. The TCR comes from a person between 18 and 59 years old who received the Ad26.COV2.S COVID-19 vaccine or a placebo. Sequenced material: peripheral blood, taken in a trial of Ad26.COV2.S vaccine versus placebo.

The CDR3 DNA is TGCAGTGGGTCGGGGGACACTGAAGCTTTCTTT. It encodes CSGSGDTEAFF. The rearrangement uses TRBV29-1 and TRBJ1-1; D possibly corresponds to TRBD1 (5 bases). The germline gives CDR1 SQVTM, CDR2 ANQGSEA. The CDR3 loop spans 11 amino acids.